Listed below are T cell receptor beta chains from one sample, sequenced in a study of blood T cell repertoires in COVID-19. Clones were read by immunoSEQ multiplex PCR, and TCRdb kept only the in-frame ones, dropping some. In the table there are about 78,000 clones, 90% of which are singletons. What was sequenced was peripheral blood. The origin of the receptors is a woman in her fifties or sixties in a cohort sampled during active COVID-19. Both conserved end residues are part of each CDR3. The order of the fields is J gene, D gene, V gene, clone size, CDR3 protein, CDR3 DNA. The D gene is left open where the match is weak. Clone size is not always given. Where it is, it says once, few, many or a class for expanded clones.

TRBJ2-1 . TRBV5-1 . CASSLGENGDEQFF TGCGCCAGCAGCTTGGGGGAGAATGGCGATGAGCAGTTCTTC
TRBJ1-1 TRBD1 TRBV6-2/TRBV6-3 . CASSYSGTGEAFF TGTGCCAGCAGTTACTCCGGGACAGGTGAAGCTTTCTTT
TRBJ2-7 TRBD1 TRBV18 . CASSGTGDKQYF TGTGCCAGCTCAGGCACAGGGGACAAGCAGTACTTC
TRBJ2-1 TRBD2 TRBV3-1/TRBV3-2 . CASSQDFASGSRGEQFF TGTGCCAGCAGCCAAGATTTCGCTAGCGGGAGCCGTGGGGAGCAGTTCTTC
TRBJ1-4 . TRBV7-9 . CASSLEGDREKLFF TGTGCCAGCAGCTTAGAGGGGGATAGGGAAAAACTGTTTTTT
TRBJ1-4 TRBD1 TRBV20-1 . CSASIGTGDEKLFF TGCAGTGCTAGTATCGGGACAGGGGATGAAAAACTGTTTTTT
TRBJ1-5 TRBD1 TRBV5-8 . CASSSLRGRGNQPQHF TGTGCCAGCAGCTCCCTCAGGGGGCGCGGCAATCAGCCCCAGCATTTT
TRBJ1-2 . TRBV28 once CASSFRTDKYGYTF TGTGCCAGCAGTTTCCGGACGGACAAATATGGCTACACCTTC
TRBJ2-6 TRBD1 TRBV7-3 . CASSLGTGIWAGANVLTF TGTGCCAGCAGCTTAGGGACAGGGATATGGGCTGGGGCCAACGTCCTGACTTTC
TRBJ2-1 TRBD2 TRBV10-3 . CAIRPGTSGLGEQFF TGTGCCATCAGACCCGGGACTAGCGGGTTGGGTGAGCAGTTCTTC
TRBJ2-7 TRBD1 TRBV7-6 . CASSLGTPGQGGWNEQYF TGTGCCAGCAGCTTAGGGACACCGGGACAGGGTGGATGGAACGAGCAGTACTTC
TRBJ2-1 . TRBV3-1/TRBV3-2 . CASSQESYNEQFF TGTGCCAGCAGCCAAGAATCGTACAATGAGCAGTTCTTC
TRBJ2-5 . TRBV11-2 . CASSPPTGSGGETQYF TGTGCCAGCAGCCCCCCGACCGGGAGTGGGGGGGAGACCCAGTACTTC
TRBJ2-1 TRBD2 TRBV5-4 . CASSLGTSRPNEQFF TGTGCCAGCAGCCTGGGGACTAGTAGGCCGAATGAGCAGTTCTTC
TRBJ2-5 TRBD2 TRBV14 . CASSLQTSGRETQYF TGTGCCAGCAGTCTCCAGACTAGCGGTCGGGAGACCCAGTACTTC
TRBJ1-4 . TRBV4-1 . CATKTSELNEKLFF TGCGCCACCAAGACATCAGAGCTTAATGAAAAACTGTTTTTT
TRBJ2-5 TRBD1 TRBV19 . CASSIQGAGETQYF TGTGCCAGTAGTATACAGGGGGCCGGGGAGACCCAGTACTTC
TRBJ2-7 . TRBV5-8 . CASSPETGNAYEQYF TGTGCCAGCAGCCCGGAGACGGGGAATGCCTACGAGCAGTACTTC
TRBJ2-1 . TRBV30 . CAWGAPRYNEQFF TGTGCCTGGGGCGCCCCTAGGTACAATGAGCAGTTCTTC
TRBJ2-2 . TRBV6-4 . CASSDYGGTGELFF TGTGCCAGCAGTGACTACGGGGGAACCGGGGAGCTGTTTTTT
TRBJ2-7 TRBD2 TRBV10-2 . CASGRTSAYEQYF TGCGCCAGCGGCAGGACTAGCGCTTACGAGCAGTACTTC
TRBJ1-2 TRBD1 TRBV19 . CASSIEGTASNYGYTF TGTGCCAGTAGTATAGAGGGGACAGCGTCTAACTATGGCTACACCTTC
TRBJ2-7 TRBD2 TRBV10-3 . CAISEERELNNEQYF TGTGCCATCAGTGAAGAGCGGGAACTCAACAACGAGCAGTACTTC
TRBJ2-7 TRBD2 TRBV27 . CASRIAGSSYEQYF TGTGCCAGCAGAATAGCGGGTAGCTCCTACGAGCAGTACTTC
TRBJ2-2 TRBD2 TRBV2 once CASMEPGLAGERSGELFF TGTGCCAGCATGGAGCCGGGACTAGCGGGAGAAAGGTCCGGGGAGCTGTTTTTT
TRBJ2-1 TRBD2 TRBV24-1 once CATELAGAINEQFF TGTGCCACCGAGCTAGCGGGAGCAATCAATGAGCAGTTCTTC
TRBJ2-1 TRBD2 TRBV18 . CASSPGSGSRHEQFF TGTGCCAGCTCACCAGGCAGCGGGAGTAGGCATGAGCAGTTCTTC
TRBJ2-2 TRBD1 TRBV6-2/TRBV6-3 . CASSYSEGAPINTGELFF TGTGCCAGCAGTTACTCTGAGGGGGCTCCAATTAACACCGGGGAGCTGTTTTTT
TRBJ2-3 TRBD2 TRBV30 . CAWSNGRQSTDTQYF TGTGCCTGGAGTAACGGGAGGCAAAGCACAGATACGCAGTATTTT
TRBJ1-2 . TRBV3-1/TRBV3-2 . CASSQAIQGSGSGYTF TGTGCCAGCAGCCAAGCGATCCAGGGATCCGGATCTGGCTACACCTTC
TRBJ2-7 . TRBV10-2 once CASSGSGSTYEQYF TGCGCCAGCAGTGGGAGCGGGTCCACCTACGAGCAGTACTTC
TRBJ1-6 . TRBV6-5 few CASSYSGGNSPLHF TGTGCCAGCAGCTATTCCGGAGGGAATTCACCCCTCCACTTT
TRBJ1-4 TRBD1 TRBV18 . CASSPPGQGDEKLFF TGTGCCAGCTCACCACCGGGACAGGGGGACGAAAAACTGTTTTTT
TRBJ1-2 . TRBV7-9 . CASSLEPPVWGYTF TGTGCCAGCAGCCTCGAGCCCCCGGTGTGGGGCTACACCTTC
TRBJ1-1 . TRBV10-1 . CASSDPRGPNTEAFF TGCGCCAGCAGTGATCCCCGGGGTCCGAACACTGAAGCTTTCTTT
TRBJ2-3 . TRBV7-2 . CASSLAAGNTQYF TGTGCCAGCAGCTTAGCGGCGGGGAATACGCAGTATTTT
TRBJ2-1 TRBD2 TRBV2 . CASSETTSVYNEQFF TGTGCCAGCAGTGAAACGACTAGCGTCTACAATGAGCAGTTCTTC
TRBJ1-5 . TRBV27 . CASSLGSYQPQHF TGTGCCAGCAGTTTGGGCAGCTATCAGCCCCAGCATTTT
TRBJ1-1 TRBD1 TRBV7-9 . CASSTTGEKGTEAFF TGTGCCAGCAGCACTACAGGGGAAAAAGGCACTGAAGCTTTCTTT
TRBJ1-2 TRBD1 TRBV3-1/TRBV3-2 . CASSPQQGAGGYTF TGTGCCAGCAGCCCACAACAGGGGGCGGGCGGCTACACCTTC
TRBJ1-3 TRBD1 TRBV6-6 once CASSFRDRGGNTIYF TGTGCCAGCAGTTTCCGGGACAGGGGTGGAAACACCATATATTTT
TRBJ2-7 . TRBV28 once CASSLTGYKQYF TGTGCCAGCAGTTTAACAGGCTACAAGCAGTACTTC
TRBJ1-2 . TRBV19 . CASSLSKSPFTYGYTF TGTGCCAGTAGCCTGAGCAAGTCCCCTTTTACTTATGGCTACACCTTC
TRBJ1-2 TRBD1 TRBV29-1 . CSVLGQGNYGYTF TGCAGCGTCCTCGGACAGGGAAACTATGGCTACACCTTC
TRBJ1-4 TRBD1 TRBV7-9 once CASSFHPGQGNEKLFF TGTGCCAGCAGCTTTCATCCGGGACAGGGAAATGAAAAACTGTTTTTT
TRBJ2-1 . TRBV2 . CASSPWERRQFF TGTGCCAGCAGTCCCTGGGAGAGAAGGCAGTTCTTC
TRBJ2-2 . TRBV28 . CASSLSLNTGELFF TGTGCCAGCAGTTTAAGCCTGAACACCGGGGAGCTGTTTTTT
TRBJ2-7 TRBD2 TRBV29-1 . CSGASGSSEQYF TGCAGCGGGGCTAGCGGCTCTTCCGAGCAGTACTTC
TRBJ2-7 TRBD2 TRBV19 . CAWVGTSGRTNEQYF TGTGCCTGGGTGGGGACTAGCGGGAGGACCAACGAGCAGTACTTC
TRBJ2-7 . TRBV3-1/TRBV3-2 few CASSQDYRASYEQYF TGTGCCAGCAGCCAAGATTACCGAGCGTCCTACGAGCAGTACTTC
TRBJ1-3 . TRBV27 . CASKQLSGNTIYF TGTGCCAGCAAACAGCTCTCTGGAAACACCATATATTTT
TRBJ2-7 TRBD1 TRBV19 few CASSIGTGHYEQYF TGTGCCAGTAGTATTGGGACAGGGCATTACGAGCAGTACTTC
TRBJ2-7 TRBD2 TRBV5-5 . CASSLAGGSYEQYF TGTGCCAGCAGCCTGGCGGGGGGATCCTACGAGCAGTACTTC